The sequence of this T cell receptor (beta chain) was determined in a study of blood T cell repertoires in COVID-19. The wider study: COVID-19 samples collected from the United States, Italy and Spain covered acute and convalescent phases. Nucleic acid was either cDNA or gDNA, and it came from T cells, B-cell-depleted T cells, or PBMCs.

The authors' processing: Reference gene primer amplification gave nucleated cell count estimates. Generated by immunoSEQ multiplex PCR, the TCRdb table keeps only in-frame clones and is missing some. The V and J calls and clone size are taken from that table; D and trimming were inferred from the DNA. This sample carries tens of thousands of clones, around four fifths of them seen once, and the ten largest clones take around 6%. Germline lookup yields CDR1 LNHDA and CDR2 SQIVND (reference sequence). V gave up 5 bases and J gave up 4 bases; unmatched junction bases: 12. This CDR3 spans 17 amino acids. The sample holds a few counts of this clone.

This TCR was recovered from a woman at least 80 years old with acute or convalescent COVID-19. The chain recombines TRBV19 with TRBJ1-2; 11 bases line up with TRBD1. Input material: peripheral blood. CDR3 in amino acids: CASSGSRTGGSGYGYTF. The CDR3 region has the DNA TGTGCCAGTAGTGGATCTCGGACAGGGGGCAGTGGCTATGGCTACACCTTC.